This TCR beta chain was sequenced during a study of CD8 T cells in Susac syndrome. CD8+ and CD4+ T cells taken from blood had their TCR beta sequenced. Germline V gene sequence: CDR1 LNHDA, CDR2 SQIVND (reference sequence). CDR3 length: 15 amino acids. V lost 4 bases and J lost 0, with 12 bases in between. Random hexamers were used to reverse transcribe the RNA input (about 0.45 to 1 ug). Across 54 Vbeta and 13 Jbeta, immunoSEQ multiplex PCR amplified TCR beta CDR3. TCRdb redid the calling of the immunoSEQ multiplex PCR reads with MiXCR, one entry per CDR3 protein. The data contain 140,000 or so distinct CDR3 sequences, roughly 95% of them singletons.

Sequencing input: CD4+ T cells from PBMCs. V usage is TRBV19 and J usage is TRBJ1-2; D gene ambiguous. This TCR was sampled from a human donor in good health. In DNA form, the CDR3 reads TGTGCCAGTAGTAGGTTGGCGGGAGCTAACTATGGCTACACCTTC. Its protein is CASSRLAGANYGYTF. Full variable domain (rest looked up from reference TRBV19 and TRBJ1-2): DGGITQSPKYLFRKEGQNVTLSCEQNLNHDAMYWYRQDPGQGLRLIYYSQIVNDFQKGDIAEGYSVSREKKESFPLTVTSAQKNPTAFYLCASSRLAGANYGYTFGSGTRLTVV.